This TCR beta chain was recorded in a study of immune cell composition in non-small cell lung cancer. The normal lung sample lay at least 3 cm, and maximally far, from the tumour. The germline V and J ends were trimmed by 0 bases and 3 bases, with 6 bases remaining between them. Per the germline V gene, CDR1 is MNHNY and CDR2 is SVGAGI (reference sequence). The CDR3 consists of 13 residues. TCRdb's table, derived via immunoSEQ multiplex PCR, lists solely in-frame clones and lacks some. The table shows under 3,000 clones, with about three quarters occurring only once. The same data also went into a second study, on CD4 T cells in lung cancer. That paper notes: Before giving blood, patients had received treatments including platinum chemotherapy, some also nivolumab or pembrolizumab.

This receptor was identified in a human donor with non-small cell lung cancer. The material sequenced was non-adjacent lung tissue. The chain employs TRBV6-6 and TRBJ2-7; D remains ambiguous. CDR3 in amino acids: CASSYSADYEQYF. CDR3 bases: TGTGCCAGCAGTTACTCGGCTGACTACGAGCAGTACTTC.